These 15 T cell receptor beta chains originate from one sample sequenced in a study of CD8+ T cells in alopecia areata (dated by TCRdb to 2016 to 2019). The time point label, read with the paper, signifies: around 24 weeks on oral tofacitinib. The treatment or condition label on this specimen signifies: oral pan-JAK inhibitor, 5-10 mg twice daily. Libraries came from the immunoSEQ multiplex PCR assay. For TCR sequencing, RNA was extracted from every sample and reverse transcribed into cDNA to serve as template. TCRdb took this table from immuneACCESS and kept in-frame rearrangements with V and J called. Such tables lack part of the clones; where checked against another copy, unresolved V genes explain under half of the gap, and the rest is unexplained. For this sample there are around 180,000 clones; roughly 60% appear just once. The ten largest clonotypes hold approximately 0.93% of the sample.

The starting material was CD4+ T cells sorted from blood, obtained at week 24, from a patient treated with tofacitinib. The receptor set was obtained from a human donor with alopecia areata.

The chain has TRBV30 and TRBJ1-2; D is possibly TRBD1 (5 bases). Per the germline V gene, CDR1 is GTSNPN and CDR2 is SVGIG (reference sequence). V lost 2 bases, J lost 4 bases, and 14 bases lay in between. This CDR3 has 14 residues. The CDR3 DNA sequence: TGTGCCTGGAGTCCCATCGGGGGTATCTATGGCTACACCTTC. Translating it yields CAWSPIGGIYGYTF.

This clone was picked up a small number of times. This chain's CDR3 is CSVGMRQGLYEQFF. In nucleotides, the CDR3 is TGCAGCGTTGGTATGAGACAGGGTCTGTATGAGCAGTTCTTC. The gene calls are TRBV29-1 and TRBJ2-1, with TRBD1 matching over 7 bases. Germline V lookup: CDR1 SQVTM, CDR2 ANQGSEA. CDR3 size: 14 residues. V was pared by 4 bases and J by 8 bases, with 11 bases of the junction left unmatched.

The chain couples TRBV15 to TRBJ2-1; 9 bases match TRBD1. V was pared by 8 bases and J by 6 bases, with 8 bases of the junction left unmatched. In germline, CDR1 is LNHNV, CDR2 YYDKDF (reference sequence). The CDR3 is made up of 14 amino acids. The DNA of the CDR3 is TGTGCCACCCTCGGGGACAGGGTGTCCAATGAGCAGTTCTTC. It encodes CATLGDRVSNEQFF.

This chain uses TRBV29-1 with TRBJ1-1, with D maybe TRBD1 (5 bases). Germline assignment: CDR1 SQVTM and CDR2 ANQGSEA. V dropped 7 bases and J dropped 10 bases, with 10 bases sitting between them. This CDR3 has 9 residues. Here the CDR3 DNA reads TGCAGCGGGGGCCCTGTAGCTTTCTTT. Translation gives CSGGPVAFF.

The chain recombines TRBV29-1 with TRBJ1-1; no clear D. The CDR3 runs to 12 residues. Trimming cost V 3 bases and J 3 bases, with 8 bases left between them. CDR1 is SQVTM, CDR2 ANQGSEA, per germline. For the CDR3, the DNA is TGCAGCGTTGAGCGTACGGACACTGAAGCTTTCTTT. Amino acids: CSVERTDTEAFF. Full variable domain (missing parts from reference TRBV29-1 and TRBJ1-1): SAVISQKPSRDICQRGTSLTIQCQVDSQVTMMFWYRQQPGQSLTLIATANQGSEATYESGFVIDKFPISRPNLTFSTLTVSNMSPEDSSIYLCSVERTDTEAFFGQGTRLTVV.

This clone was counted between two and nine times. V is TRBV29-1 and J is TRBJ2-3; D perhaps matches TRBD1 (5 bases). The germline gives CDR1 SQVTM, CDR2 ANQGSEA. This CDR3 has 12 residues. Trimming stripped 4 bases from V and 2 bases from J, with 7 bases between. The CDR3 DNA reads TGCAGCGTTGTACAGGCCACAGATACGCAGTATTTT. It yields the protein CSVVQATDTQYF.

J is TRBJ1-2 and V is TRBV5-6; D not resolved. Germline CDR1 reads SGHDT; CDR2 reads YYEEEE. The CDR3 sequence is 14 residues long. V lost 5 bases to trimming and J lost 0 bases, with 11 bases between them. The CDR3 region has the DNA TGTGCCAGCAGTTTGCAGAGAACTAACTATGGCTACACCTTC. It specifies CASSLQRTNYGYTF.

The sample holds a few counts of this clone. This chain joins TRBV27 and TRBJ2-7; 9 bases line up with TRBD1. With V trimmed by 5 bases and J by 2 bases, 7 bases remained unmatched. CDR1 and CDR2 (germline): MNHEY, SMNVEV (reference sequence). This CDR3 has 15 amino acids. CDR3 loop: CASSLSGTGPYEQYF. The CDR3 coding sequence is TGTGCCAGCAGTCTCTCCGGGACAGGGCCCTACGAGCAGTACTTC.

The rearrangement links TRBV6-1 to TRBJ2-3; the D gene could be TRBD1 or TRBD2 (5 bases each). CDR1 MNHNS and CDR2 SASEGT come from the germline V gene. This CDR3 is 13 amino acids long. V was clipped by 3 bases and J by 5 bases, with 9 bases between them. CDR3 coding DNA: TGTGCCAGCAGTGATCCGGGGCGAGATACGCAGTATTTT. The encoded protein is CASSDPGRDTQYF.

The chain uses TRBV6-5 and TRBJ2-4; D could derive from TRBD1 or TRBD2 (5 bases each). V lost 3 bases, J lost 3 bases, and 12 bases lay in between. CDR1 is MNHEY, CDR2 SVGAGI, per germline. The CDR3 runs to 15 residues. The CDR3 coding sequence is TGTGCCAGCAGTTATCAGGGACGGGGCAAAAACATTCAGTACTTC. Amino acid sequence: CASSYQGRGKNIQYF.

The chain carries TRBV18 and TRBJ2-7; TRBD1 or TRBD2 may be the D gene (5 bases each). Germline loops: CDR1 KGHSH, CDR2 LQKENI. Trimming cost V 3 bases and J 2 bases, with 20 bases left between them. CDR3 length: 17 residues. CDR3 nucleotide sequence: TGTGCCAGCTCACCCATTCCCGGGACCCAGGGCACCTACGAGCAGTACTTC. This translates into CASSPIPGTQGTYEQYF.

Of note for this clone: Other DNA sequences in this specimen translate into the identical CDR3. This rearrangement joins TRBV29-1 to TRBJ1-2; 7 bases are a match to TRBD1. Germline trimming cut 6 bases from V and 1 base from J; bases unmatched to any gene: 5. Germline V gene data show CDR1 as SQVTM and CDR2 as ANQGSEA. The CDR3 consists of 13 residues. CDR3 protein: CSVAGQYNYGYTF. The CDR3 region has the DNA TGCAGCGTGGCGGGACAGTATAACTATGGCTACACCTTC.

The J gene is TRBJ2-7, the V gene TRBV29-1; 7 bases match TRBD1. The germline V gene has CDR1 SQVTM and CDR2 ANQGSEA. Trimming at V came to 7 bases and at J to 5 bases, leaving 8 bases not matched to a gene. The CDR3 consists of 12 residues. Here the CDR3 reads CSATTGPHEQYF. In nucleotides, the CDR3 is TGCAGCGCGACGACAGGGCCCCACGAGCAGTACTTC.

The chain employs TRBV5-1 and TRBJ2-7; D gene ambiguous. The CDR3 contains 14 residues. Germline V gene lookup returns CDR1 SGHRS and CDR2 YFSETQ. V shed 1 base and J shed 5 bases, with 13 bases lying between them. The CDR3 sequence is CASSLKGVVNEQYF. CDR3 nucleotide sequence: TGCGCCAGCAGCTTGAAAGGAGTTGTGAACGAGCAGTACTTC. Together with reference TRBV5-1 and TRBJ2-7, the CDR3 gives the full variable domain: KAGVTQTPRYLIKTRGQQVTLSCSPISGHRSVSWYQQTPGQGLQFLFEYFSETQRNKGNFPGRFSGRQFSNSRSEMNVSTLELGDSALYLCASSLKGVVNEQYFGPGTRLTVT.

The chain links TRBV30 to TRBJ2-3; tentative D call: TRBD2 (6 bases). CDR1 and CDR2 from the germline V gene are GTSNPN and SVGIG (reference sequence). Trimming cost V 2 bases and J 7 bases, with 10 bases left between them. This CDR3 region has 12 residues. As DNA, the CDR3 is TGTGCCTGGAGTCAGCGGGCAAATACGCAGTATTTT. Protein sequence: CAWSQRANTQYF. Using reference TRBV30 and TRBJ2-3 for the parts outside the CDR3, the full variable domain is SQTIHQWPATLVQPVGSPLSLECTVEGTSNPNLYWYRQAAGRGLQLLFYSVGIGQISSEVPQNLSASRPQDRQFILSSKKLLLSDSGFYLCAWSQRANTQYFGPGTRLTVL.